One and the same sample provided the 11 T cell receptor beta chains below, sequenced in a study of human T cells and chemical hapten exposure. Regarding time point: patch test 1, 2 weeks after DPC sensitization. Documented treatment: therapeutic diphenylcyclopropenone sensitization with weekly scalp DPC. TCRdb used MiXCR to reprocess the RACE reads, holding one entry per CDR3 protein. The sample records around 100,000 distinct CDR3 sequences, 9.5% to 12% being singletons. Specimen: whole blood, collected in connection with sensitization to the hapten diphenylcyclopropenone (DPC). The receptors derive from a woman aged 40 to 50 with alopecia areata. Some clones in this sample may be carry-over from other donors' samples.

This clonotype was picked up many times. The V call is TRBV7-2, the J call TRBJ2-5; D possibly corresponds to TRBD2 (6 bases). CDR1 SGHTA and CDR2 FQGNSA come from the germline V gene. Trimming cost V 2 bases and J 5 bases, with 21 bases left between them. The CDR3 contains 17 residues. The CDR3 loop reads CASSLFRTIGLQETQYF. The DNA of the CDR3 is TGTGCCAGCAGCTTATTCCGGACTATCGGCCTCCAGGAGACCCAGTACTTC.

The chain combines TRBV11-2 with TRBJ1-5; possible D gene TRBD1, 6 bases. Germline V gene lookup returns CDR1 SGHAT and CDR2 FQNNGV. Deletions cut 6 bases from V and 4 bases from J, with 10 bases between. The CDR3 runs 13 residues. The CDR3 region is CASRGGRNQPQHF. The CDR3 nucleotides are TGTGCCAGCAGGGGGGGCCGGAATCAGCCCCAGCATTTT. Full variable domain (remainder filled in from reference TRBV11-2 and TRBJ1-5): EAGVAQSPRYKIIEKRQSVAFWCNPISGHATLYWYQQILGQGPKLLIQFQNNGVVDDSQLPKDRFSAERLKGVDSTLKIQPAKLEDSAVYLCASRGGRNQPQHFGDGTRLSIL.

The chain couples TRBV29-1 to TRBJ1-6; the D is unclear. Germline V gene lookup returns CDR1 SQVTM and CDR2 ANQGSEA. There are 13 residues in the CDR3. With 3 bases removed from V and 10 bases from J, the gap between germline ends came to 13 bases. The CDR3 DNA sequence: TGCAGCGTTGAGCAGGCGGACGGCTCACCCCTCCACTTT. It encodes CSVEQADGSPLHF.

The chain employs TRBV12-3 or TRBV12-4 and TRBJ2-2; D possibly corresponds to TRBD1 (6 bases). CDR3 length: 14 residues. With 4 bases removed from V and 7 bases from J, the gap between germline ends came to 13 bases. The CDR3 nucleotides read TGTGCCAGCAGTTCCGGGACACGACACGGGGAGCTGTTTTTT. This codes for CASSSGTRHGELFF.

This clonotype was recorded many times. V is TRBV5-1 and J is TRBJ2-3; tentative D call: TRBD2 (5 bases). CDR3 length: 15 amino acids. The V and J ends lost 0 bases and 0 bases respectively, with 8 bases between them. Germline V gene lookup returns CDR1 SGHRS and CDR2 YFSETQ. CDR3 in DNA: TGCGCCAGCAGCTTGGCCAGCGGCAGCACAGATACGCAGTATTTT. Amino acids: CASSLASGSTDTQYF.

J is TRBJ1-2 and V is TRBV5-1; 8 bases are shared with TRBD1. The CDR3 is 15 amino acids. Germline lookup yields CDR1 SGHRS and CDR2 YFSETQ. After removal of 1 base from V and 6 bases from J, the junction contained 8 bases not matched to a gene. CDR3 in amino acids: CASSLTGQAPDGYTF. The CDR3 nucleotides are TGCGCCAGCAGCTTGACGGGACAGGCCCCGGATGGCTACACCTTC.

The gene calls are TRBV7-2 and TRBJ1-1, with D tentatively TRBD1 (6 bases). This CDR3 contains 14 residues. Germline CDR1 SGHTA, CDR2 FQGNSA. V was shortened by 7 bases and J by 2 bases, with 14 bases between the two germline ends. The CDR3 spells CASTIMTGNTEAFF. The CDR3 DNA reads TGTGCCAGCACCATAATGACAGGAAACACTGAAGCTTTCTTT.

The chain couples TRBV24-1 to TRBJ2-1; 11 positions match TRBD1. Trimming at V came to 4 bases and at J to 0 bases, leaving 4 bases not matched to a gene. CDR3 size: 17 residues. The germline V gene encodes CDR1 KGHDR and CDR2 SFDVKD. The DNA for the CDR3 is TGTGCCACCAGTGACCGTGGGACAGGGGGCTCCTACAATGAGCAGTTCTTC. As protein: CATSDRGTGGSYNEQFF.

This clonotype has at least ten counts. The genes are TRBV6-1 and TRBJ1-6; D gene unclear. Per germline, CDR1 MNHNS and CDR2 SASEGT. The CDR3 extends over 13 amino acids. Deletions cut 4 bases from V and 9 bases from J, with 10 bases between. CDR3 loop: CASSGTGSSPLHF. CDR3 nucleotides: TGTGCCAGCAGTGGGACGGGGAGTTCACCCCTCCACTTT.

The rearrangement joins TRBV7-9 to TRBJ2-5; D may be TRBD1 (5 bases). The V gene lost 8 bases and the J gene lost 3 bases, with 10 bases spanning the gap. Germline-derived CDR1 and CDR2 are SEHNR and FQNEAQ (reference sequence). The CDR3 loop spans 12 amino acids. CDR3 bases: TGTGCCAGCCGGGCGGACAAAGAGACCCAGTACTTC. Translation: CASRADKETQYF.

Turning to this clonotype: With a much larger clone just one base away, this may be a read error. V gene TRBV9 combines with J gene TRBJ1-4; weak D call: TRBD1 (5 bases). Germline CDR1 reads SGDLS; CDR2 reads YYNGEE. The CDR3 covers 15 residues. The CDR3 nucleotides read TGTACCAGCAGCCTGGTAGGGGCGCGGGGTGAAAAACTGTTTTTT. It translates to CTSSLVGARGEKLFF.